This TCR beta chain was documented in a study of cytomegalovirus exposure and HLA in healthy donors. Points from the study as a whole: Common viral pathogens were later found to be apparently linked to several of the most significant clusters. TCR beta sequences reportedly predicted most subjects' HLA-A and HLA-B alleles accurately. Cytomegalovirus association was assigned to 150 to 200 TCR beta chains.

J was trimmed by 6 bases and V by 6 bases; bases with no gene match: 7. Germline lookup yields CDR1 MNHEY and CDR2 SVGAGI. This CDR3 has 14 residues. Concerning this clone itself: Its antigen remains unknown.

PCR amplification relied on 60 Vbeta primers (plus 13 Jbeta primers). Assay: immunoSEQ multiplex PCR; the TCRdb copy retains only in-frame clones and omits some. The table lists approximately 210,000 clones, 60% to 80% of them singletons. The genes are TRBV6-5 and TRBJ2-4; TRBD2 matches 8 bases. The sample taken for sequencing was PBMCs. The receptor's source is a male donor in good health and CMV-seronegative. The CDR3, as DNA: TGTGCCAGCAGCTCGGGACTAGTCGGAAACATTCAGTACTTC. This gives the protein CASSSGLVGNIQYF.